These 29 T cell receptor beta chains came from one sample sequenced in a study of blood T cell repertoires in COVID-19. Generated by immunoSEQ multiplex PCR, the TCRdb table keeps only in-frame clones and is missing some. Among over 250,000 clones listed, roughly 90% were seen once. Sequenced material: PBMCs or T cells enriched from blood (not recorded which). Receptors originate from a woman aged 55-70 years who had recovered from COVID-19.

This clone appeared a single time. The rearrangement links TRBV5-1 to TRBJ1-1; D unresolved. The CDR3 is made up of 11 amino acids. The V gene lost 8 bases and the J gene lost 2 bases, with 7 bases spanning the gap. The germline CDR1 and CDR2 sequences are SGHRS and YFSETQ. The CDR3 here is CASQENTEAFF. In DNA, the CDR3 is TGCGCCAGTCAGGAAAACACTGAAGCTTTCTTT.

The chain is built from TRBV5-5 and TRBJ2-7; weak D call: TRBD1 (5 bases). Deletions cut 0 bases from V and 3 bases from J, with 10 bases between. The CDR3 is 14 amino acids. Germline values: CDR1 SGHKS, CDR2 YYEKEE (reference sequence). Here the CDR3 reads CASSLGQGNYEQYF. The DNA for the CDR3 is TGTGCCAGCAGCTTGGGCCAGGGAAACTACGAGCAGTACTTC. The entire variable domain, with the rest obtained from reference TRBV5-5 and TRBJ2-7, is as follows: DAGVTQSPTHLIKTRGQQVTLRCSPISGHKSVSWYQQVLGQGPQFIFQYYEKEERGRGNFPDRFSARQFPNYSSELNVNALLLGDSALYLCASSLGQGNYEQYFGPGTRLTVT.

The rearrangement uses TRBV9 and TRBJ2-1; the match to TRBD2 covers 7 bases. Germline V lookup: CDR1 SGDLS, CDR2 YYNGEE. V lost 0 bases and J lost 2; bases outside the gene matches: 8. The CDR3 contains 17 residues. CDR3 sequence: CASSVDVAGLTYNEQFF. In nucleotides, the CDR3 is TGTGCCAGCAGCGTAGATGTAGCGGGCCTTACCTACAATGAGCAGTTCTTC.

The table lists this clone with a count of one. The chain uses TRBV30 and TRBJ1-5; D is undetermined. The CDR3 covers 13 residues. Trimming left V 1 base short and J 4 bases short, with 8 bases between. The V gene's germline CDR1 is GTSNPN and CDR2 SVGIG (reference sequence). The CDR3 region is CAWSEQANQPQHF. The CDR3 DNA sequence: TGTGCCTGGAGTGAGCAGGCGAATCAGCCCCAGCATTTT.

The CDR3 coding sequence is TGTGCCAGCAGTGCCCGGGGTTACGAGCAGTACTTC. Encoded protein: CASSARGYEQYF. V gene TRBV6-2 or TRBV6-3 combines with J gene TRBJ2-7; D is perhaps TRBD2 (5 bases). This CDR3 has 12 residues. Germline V CDR1 and CDR2: MNHEY, SVGEGT. Trimming took off 5 bases at V and 4 bases at J, with 9 bases between the two ends.

This rearrangement joins TRBV29-1 to TRBJ2-7; 11 nucleotides agree with TRBD1. Looked up from germline, CDR1 is SQVTM and CDR2 is ANQGSEA. The CDR3 has 13 amino acids. With V trimmed by 7 bases and J by 3 bases, 5 bases remained unmatched. The CDR3 DNA reads TGCAGCGGAACAGGGACAGGGGGCTACGAGCAGTACTTC. Protein sequence: CSGTGTGGYEQYF.

V and J are TRBV4-1 and TRBJ1-5; 9 nucleotides agree with TRBD1. This CDR3 comprises 16 residues. Looked up from germline, CDR1 is MGHRA and CDR2 is YSYEKL. V was clipped by 2 bases and J by 1 base; unmatched bases: 3. The chain's CDR3 is CASSQPTGGSNQPQHF. CDR3 DNA sequence: TGCGCCAGCAGCCAACCAACAGGGGGCAGCAATCAGCCCCAGCATTTT.

This chain connects TRBV6-5 to TRBJ2-1; 9 nucleotides align to TRBD2. V was clipped by 7 bases and J by 3 bases; unmatched bases: 7. Germline CDR1 MNHEY, CDR2 SVGAGI. CDR3 size: 15 residues. DNA for the CDR3: TGTGCCAGCATTCTCACTAGCGGGTTCTACAATGAGCAGTTCTTC. As protein: CASILTSGFYNEQFF.

A few counts support this clone. This rearrangement joins TRBV28 to TRBJ1-5, with a tentative D call TRBD1 (6 bases). Trimming left V 6 bases short and J 1 base short, with 13 bases between. CDR1 and CDR2 from the germline V gene are MDHEN and SYDVKM. The CDR3 covers 15 residues. The CDR3 protein is CASRSGQLSNQPQHF. The CDR3 nucleotides read TGTGCCAGCAGATCCGGACAGTTAAGCAATCAGCCCCAGCATTTT. The whole variable domain, filled in from reference TRBV28 and TRBJ1-5, reads DVKVTQSSRYLVKRTGEKVFLECVQDMDHENMFWYRQDPGLGLRLIYFSYDVKMKEKGDIPEGYSVSREKKERFSLILESASTNQTSMYLCASRSGQLSNQPQHFGDGTRLSIL.

V is TRBV5-4 and J is TRBJ2-3; 7 bases match TRBD2. Trimming cost V 3 bases and J 4 bases; bases outside gene matches: 17. This CDR3 region has 18 residues. Germline assignment: CDR1 SGHNT and CDR2 YYREEE (reference sequence). CDR3 bases: TGTGCCAGCAGCTCCTTGGGGGGGAGGGGACGACCGGCAGATACGCAGTATTTT. It encodes CASSSLGGRGRPADTQYF.

The gene calls are TRBV28 and TRBJ2-3, with TRBD2 identical over 7 bases. V lost 8 bases to trimming and J lost 1 base; unmatched junction nucleotides: 3. Germline V gene sequence: CDR1 MDHEN, CDR2 SYDVKM. This CDR3 is built from 13 residues. As DNA, the CDR3 is TGTGCCAGCGGTGCGGGGGGCACAGATACGCAGTATTTT. Translated: CASGAGGTDTQYF.

This clone was seen just once. The V call is TRBV2, the J call TRBJ1-5; tentative D call: TRBD1 (5 bases). V was pared by 7 bases and J by 6 bases, with 16 bases between. This CDR3 comprises 14 residues. CDR1 and CDR2 from the germline V gene are SNHLY and FYNNEI. The CDR3: CASTDGGGAQPQHF. DNA of the CDR3: TGTGCCAGCACTGATGGGGGAGGGGCTCAGCCCCAGCATTTT.

The genes are TRBV3-1 (or the pseudogene TRBV3-2) and TRBJ2-5; possible D gene TRBD2, 5 bases. The germline V gene has CDR1 LGHDT and CDR2 YNNKEL (reference sequence). Trimming stripped 0 bases from V and 5 bases from J, with 10 bases between. This CDR3 is built from 14 residues. The DNA of the CDR3 is TGTGCCAGCAGCCAAGAAGGCAGGAGGGAGACCCAGTACTTC. Protein: CASSQEGRRETQYF.

The V and J genes are TRBV7-9 and TRBJ2-7; 8 bases agree with TRBD2. CDR3 size: 14 residues. Trimming removed 5 bases from V and 6 bases from J; junction bases left unmatched: 9. CDR1 is SEHNR, CDR2 FQNEAQ, per germline (reference sequence). CDR3 region: CASSPEAGRGEQYF. CDR3 sequence (DNA): TGTGCCAGCAGCCCGGAAGCCGGGAGGGGCGAGCAGTACTTC.

This clone showed up just a few times. The sample contains more than one DNA sequence encoding this CDR3. The rearrangement links TRBV9 to TRBJ2-2; D perhaps matches TRBD2 (6 bases). This CDR3 contains 13 residues. Per germline, CDR1 SGDLS and CDR2 YYNGEE. V was cut by 7 bases and J by 5 bases, with 12 bases left in between. This CDR3 reads CASSPGGTGELFF. Written as DNA, the CDR3 is TGTGCCAGCTCCCCAGGAGGGACCGGGGAGCTGTTTTTT.

J is TRBJ2-7 and V is TRBV12-5; tentatively, D is TRBD1 (5 bases). Germline V CDR1 and CDR2: LGHNT, FRNRAP. Trimming removed 4 bases from V and 2 bases from J, with 12 bases in between. CDR3 length: 14 amino acids. DNA for the CDR3: TGTGCTAGTGGTTCTGGAACAGGACCCTACGAGCAGTACTTC. Its protein product is CASGSGTGPYEQYF.

The J gene is TRBJ2-2, the V gene TRBV5-6, with D perhaps TRBD2 (5 bases). The CDR3 contains 16 residues. V was pared by 2 bases and J by 2 bases, with 13 bases between. CDR1 SGHDT and CDR2 YYEEEE come from the germline V gene. CDR3 residues: CASSLVSPSNTGELFF. CDR3 coding DNA: TGTGCCAGCAGCTTAGTGAGTCCTAGCAACACCGGGGAGCTGTTTTTT.

The chain is built from TRBV5-1 and TRBJ2-5; TRBD2 agrees at 15 bases. Germline assignment: CDR1 SGHRS and CDR2 YFSETQ. The CDR3 is 16 residues long. V shed 4 bases, J shed 5 bases, and the junction held 6 bases outside the gene matches. CDR3 amino acids: CASSDPGLAGGETQYF. The CDR3 DNA sequence: TGCGCCAGCAGCGACCCGGGACTAGCGGGAGGTGAGACCCAGTACTTC.

The V gene is TRBV19, the J gene TRBJ1-5, with TRBD1 matching 10 bases. From germline, CDR1 is LNHDA and CDR2 SQIVND (reference sequence). The CDR3 has 15 amino acids. J gave up 6 bases and V 5 bases, and 7 bases lay outside the gene matches. Here the CDR3 DNA reads TGTGCCAGTAGTCCGTTGACAGGGGGCTCTCAGCCCCAGCATTTT. Translated, it gives CASSPLTGGSQPQHF.

This chain connects TRBV18 to TRBJ2-3; possibly TRBD1 for D (5 bases). CDR3 size: 14 residues. Trimming cost V 2 bases and J 3 bases, with 9 bases left between them. CDR1 KGHSH and CDR2 LQKENI come from the germline V gene. This CDR3 is CASSPAAGTDTQYF. The CDR3 DNA follows: TGTGCCAGCTCACCAGCGGCAGGGACAGATACGCAGTATTTT.

The table lists this clone with a few counts. This chain uses TRBV21-1 with TRBJ1-2; the DNA was not used to check the table's D call, TRBD1. TRBV21-1 is noted as a pseudogene. The length of the CDR3 is 16 residues. The CDR3 sequence is CASSMGLTGPNYGYTF. In DNA form, the CDR3 reads TGTGCCAGCAGCATGGGCCTAACAGGACCCAACTATGGCTACACCTTC.

The sample holds one count of this clone. This chain connects TRBV18 to TRBJ1-2; 7 bases agree with TRBD1. The CDR3 extends over 15 amino acids. Germline CDR1 is KGHSH and CDR2 is LQKENI. V trimming: 4 bases; J trimming: 0 bases; junction bases outside the gene matches: 5. The chain's CDR3 is CASSLTGEPNYGYTF. The DNA of the CDR3 is TGTGCCAGCTCACTAACAGGGGAACCTAACTATGGCTACACCTTC.

V gene TRBV5-4 combines with J gene TRBJ1-5; perhaps TRBD1 as D (6 bases). The germline V and J ends were trimmed by 4 bases and 6 bases, with 14 bases remaining between them. This CDR3 is 14 amino acids long. Germline-derived CDR1 and CDR2 are SGHNT and YYREEE (reference sequence). CDR3 bases: TGTGCCAGCAGCATAGCAGGGGTAAGTCAGCCCCAGCATTTT. Protein product: CASSIAGVSQPQHF.

The chain carries TRBV6-5 and TRBJ1-1, with TRBD1 matching over 10 bases. Losses at the gene ends were 8 bases for V and 6 bases for J; bases not matched to a gene: 9. Germline V gene data show CDR1 as MNHEY and CDR2 as SVGAGI. The CDR3 has 14 residues. CDR3 protein: CASGVDRGVAEAFF. CDR3 coding DNA: TGTGCCAGCGGGGTGGACAGGGGGGTTGCTGAAGCTTTCTTT.

The chain is built from TRBV10-3 and TRBJ1-4, with 8 bases aligning to TRBD1. This CDR3 comprises 14 residues. The ends lost 6 bases at V and 7 bases at J; junction bases unmatched: 7. Germline CDR1 ENHRY, CDR2 SYGVKD. CDR3 nucleotide sequence: TGTGCCATCAGATCGGCAGGGGGCGGTGAAAAACTGTTTTTT. Residues: CAIRSAGGGEKLFF.

CDR3 sequence (DNA): TGTGCCAGCAGCACCCGACAGGGCGGGGCCACTGAAGCTTTCTTT. Translated: CASSTRQGGATEAFF. The V and J genes are TRBV11-2 and TRBJ1-1; 7 nucleotides match TRBD1. Germline assignment: CDR1 SGHAT and CDR2 FQNNGV. The V and J ends lost 5 bases and 4 bases, in that order; junction bases with no gene match: 10. The CDR3 totals 15 residues.

Only one count was recorded for this clone. This CDR3 reads CASSLPGPGGIADTQYF. CDR3 nucleotides: TGTGCCAGCAGTTTGCCTGGACCCGGTGGAATAGCGGATACGCAGTATTTT. V is TRBV28 and J is TRBJ2-3, with D tentatively TRBD2 (5 bases). The germline gives CDR1 MDHEN, CDR2 SYDVKM. The length of the CDR3 is 17 residues. V lost 3 bases and J lost 6, with 22 bases in between. Together with reference TRBV28 and TRBJ2-3, the CDR3 gives the full variable domain: DVKVTQSSRYLVKRTGEKVFLECVQDMDHENMFWYRQDPGLGLRLIYFSYDVKMKEKGDIPEGYSVSREKKERFSLILESASTNQTSMYLCASSLPGPGGIADTQYFGPGTRLTVL.

The genes are TRBV19 and TRBJ2-1, with 9 bases aligning to TRBD2. The CDR3 consists of 15 residues. V trimming: 6 bases; J trimming: 4 bases; junction bases outside the gene matches: 7. Germline CDR1 reads LNHDA; CDR2 reads SQIVND (reference sequence). CDR3 DNA: TGTGCCAGTAGACCCGTAGCGGGGGTGTACAATGAGCAGTTCTTC. It codes for CASRPVAGVYNEQFF.

V and J are TRBV6-1 and TRBJ2-1; 7 bases are a match to TRBD2. V was pared by 0 bases and J by 7 bases, with 12 bases of the junction left unmatched. The CDR3 has 17 residues. CDR1 is MNHNS, CDR2 SASEGT, per germline. CDR3 region: CASSEALAGVRTNEQFF. The CDR3 DNA follows: TGTGCCAGCAGTGAAGCGCTTGCGGGGGTAAGAACGAATGAGCAGTTCTTC.